This T cell receptor beta chain was sequenced in a study of blood T cell repertoires in COVID-19. Study as a whole: Acute-phase and convalescent COVID-19 samples originated in the United States, Italy and Spain. PBMCs, B-cell-depleted T cells, or T cells were the source of the cDNA or gDNA that made up the material.

The authors' processing: It was from reference gene primer amplification that nucleated cell counts were estimated. Libraries were prepared by immunoSEQ multiplex PCR; TCRdb keeps only in-frame clonotypes and omits some of them. Clone size and V and J calls were adopted from that table, with D and trimming inferred from the DNA. Of just over 150,000 clones listed, about four fifths are singletons. The CDR3 contains 13 residues. Trimming took 1 base from V and 3 from J; bases not matched to a gene: 1. Germline V gene lookup returns CDR1 SGHDT and CDR2 YYEEEE. This sequence joins TRBV5-6 and TRBJ2-7, with 7 positions matching TRBD2. The sequenced sample was peripheral blood. The TCR was taken from a man in his sixties with acute or convalescent COVID-19. The CDR3 is CASSLSSGYEQYF. CDR3 nucleotide sequence: TGTGCCAGCAGCTTGTCTAGCGGCTACGAGCAGTACTTC.